These T cell receptor beta chains were read from a single sample in a study of early T cells in non-severe SARS-CoV-2 infection. TCRdb recomputed calls from the 5' RACE reads with MiXCR, one row per CDR3 protein. The data hold around 80,000 distinct CDR3 sequences, with roughly 13% observed a single time. Input material: whole blood. The source is an adult who was a healthcare worker with PCR-confirmed SARS-CoV-2 infection or an uninfected control (not recorded which). The CDR3 runs from the conserved cysteine through the conserved F or W. A D gene is named only where the DNA matches it firmly. The size entry is marked missing in some rows and otherwise reads once, few, many or a size class.

CDR3aa: CASSQAPTGGSTDTQYF
CDR3nt: TGCGCCAGCAGCCAAGCTCCCACGGGGGGTAGCACAGATACGCAGTATTTT
v_gene: TRBV4-1
d_gene: TRBD2
j_gene: TRBJ2-3
abundance: .

CDR3aa: CASRGTSGRGEQFF
CDR3nt: TGTGCCAGCAGAGGGACTAGCGGGAGGGGAGAGCAGTTCTTC
v_gene: TRBV2
d_gene: TRBD2
j_gene: TRBJ2-1
abundance: .

CDR3aa: CSAGGINYGYTF
CDR3nt: TGCAGTGCCGGTGGCATTAACTATGGCTACACCTTC
v_gene: TRBV20-1
d_gene: .
j_gene: TRBJ1-2
abundance: many

CDR3aa: CSALEWGTDTQYF
CDR3nt: TGCAGTGCCCTGGAGTGGGGCACAGATACGCAGTATTTT
v_gene: TRBV20-1
d_gene: .
j_gene: TRBJ2-3
abundance: .

CDR3aa: CASSPRDEQFF
CDR3nt: TGTGCCAGCAGCCCGCGCGATGAGCAGTTCTTC
v_gene: TRBV6-2/TRBV6-3
d_gene: .
j_gene: TRBJ2-1
abundance: .

CDR3aa: CASSLARDTEAFF
CDR3nt: TGTGCCAGCAGTTTGGCCCGGGACACTGAAGCTTTCTTT
v_gene: TRBV28
d_gene: .
j_gene: TRBJ1-1
abundance: .

CDR3aa: CASSGTGRADTQYF
CDR3nt: TGTGCCAGCAGCGGGACCGGGCGCGCAGATACGCAGTATTTT
v_gene: TRBV12-3/TRBV12-4
d_gene: .
j_gene: TRBJ2-3
abundance: .

CDR3aa: CASSQEAGLTDTQYF
CDR3nt: TGTGCCAGCAGCCAAGAGGCAGGACTCACAGATACGCAGTATTTT
v_gene: TRBV3-1
d_gene: .
j_gene: TRBJ2-3
abundance: many

CDR3aa: CASTDGGSGANVLTF
CDR3nt: TGTGCCAGCACCGACGGGGGTTCTGGGGCCAACGTCCTGACTTTC
v_gene: TRBV6-6
d_gene: .
j_gene: TRBJ2-6
abundance: .

CDR3aa: CSGAVVPGSSTEAFF
CDR3nt: TGCAGCGGGGCGGTTGTTCCAGGGTCGAGCACTGAAGCTTTCTTT
v_gene: TRBV29-1
d_gene: .
j_gene: TRBJ1-1
abundance: many

CDR3aa: CACRTGGVEKLFF
CDR3nt: TGTGCCTGCAGGACAGGGGGAGTTGAAAAACTGTTTTTT
v_gene: TRBV30
d_gene: TRBD1
j_gene: TRBJ1-4
abundance: few

CDR3aa: CASRVTGQGAHTGELFF
CDR3nt: TGTGCCAGTAGGGTGACGGGACAGGGGGCGCACACCGGGGAGCTGTTTTTT
v_gene: TRBV19
d_gene: TRBD1
j_gene: TRBJ2-2
abundance: many

CDR3aa: CASSQGAWNEQYF
CDR3nt: TGTGCCAGCTCACAGGGGGCATGGAACGAGCAGTACTTC
v_gene: TRBV18
d_gene: TRBD1
j_gene: TRBJ2-7
abundance: .

CDR3aa: CASSPPVTSGRRGEFF
CDR3nt: TGTGCCAGCTCACCACCGGTAACTAGCGGGAGAAGAGGGGAGTTCTTC
v_gene: TRBV18
d_gene: TRBD2
j_gene: TRBJ2-1
abundance: few

CDR3aa: CASSPNAGGANTEAFF
CDR3nt: TGTGCCAGCTCACCAAACGCAGGGGGCGCGAACACTGAAGCTTTCTTT
v_gene: TRBV18
d_gene: TRBD1
j_gene: TRBJ1-1
abundance: many

CDR3aa: CASSTGTSGETQYF
CDR3nt: TGCGCCAGCAGCACTGGGACTAGCGGGGAGACCCAGTACTTC
v_gene: TRBV5-1
d_gene: TRBD2
j_gene: TRBJ2-5
abundance: few

CDR3aa: CSVAGNYGYTF
CDR3nt: TGCAGCGTTGCAGGAAACTATGGCTACACCTTC
v_gene: TRBV29-1
d_gene: .
j_gene: TRBJ1-2
abundance: few

CDR3aa: CASRRGQGGLNTEAFF
CDR3nt: TGTGCCAGCAGGCGGGGACAAGGGGGATTGAACACTGAAGCTTTCTTT
v_gene: TRBV5-5
d_gene: .
j_gene: TRBJ1-1
abundance: .

CDR3aa: CASSVAGLAGLNEQFF
CDR3nt: TGTGCCAGCAGCGTAGCGGGACTAGCGGGACTGAATGAGCAGTTCTTC
v_gene: TRBV9
d_gene: TRBD2
j_gene: TRBJ2-1
abundance: .

CDR3aa: CASSLVGVRAQETQYF
CDR3nt: TGTGCCAGCAGCTTAGTTGGGGTACGAGCCCAAGAGACCCAGTACTTC
v_gene: TRBV7-2
d_gene: .
j_gene: TRBJ2-5
abundance: .

CDR3aa: CASSLKPLGTEAFF
CDR3nt: TGTGCCAGCAGCTTAAAGCCGCTGGGCACTGAAGCTTTCTTT
v_gene: TRBV7-6
d_gene: .
j_gene: TRBJ1-1
abundance: few

CDR3aa: CASRIGPENTIYF
CDR3nt: TGTGCCAGCCGCATAGGGCCCGAAAACACCATATATTTT
v_gene: TRBV28
d_gene: .
j_gene: TRBJ1-3
abundance: few

CDR3aa: CAWSLGAWAGELFF
CDR3nt: TGTGCCTGGAGTCTGGGGGCGTGGGCCGGGGAGCTGTTTTTT
v_gene: TRBV30
d_gene: .
j_gene: TRBJ2-2
abundance: few

CDR3aa: CASSSTRLSGSSYNEQFF
CDR3nt: TGTGCCAGCAGCTCCACCAGACTAAGCGGCAGCTCCTACAATGAGCAGTTCTTC
v_gene: TRBV7-8
d_gene: .
j_gene: TRBJ2-1
abundance: .

CDR3aa: CASSSTGMTGYTF
CDR3nt: TGTGCCAGCAGTTCGACAGGGATGACTGGCTACACCTTC
v_gene: TRBV5-4
d_gene: TRBD1
j_gene: TRBJ1-2
abundance: .

CDR3aa: CASSLIPGQADCYEQYF
CDR3nt: TGTGCCAGCAGCCTCATTCCGGGACAGGCGGATTGCTACGAGCAGTACTTC
v_gene: TRBV21-1
d_gene: .
j_gene: TRBJ2-7
abundance: .

CDR3aa: CASSPGTRVEQYF
CDR3nt: TGCGCCAGCAGCCCCGGGACGAGAGTCGAGCAGTACTTC
v_gene: TRBV5-1
d_gene: .
j_gene: TRBJ2-7
abundance: few

CDR3aa: CASTRGGDQPQHF
CDR3nt: TGTGCCAGCACGCGGGGAGGGGATCAGCCCCAGCATTTT
v_gene: TRBV6-1
d_gene: .
j_gene: TRBJ1-5
abundance: few

CDR3aa: CAWSWRSNTEAFF
CDR3nt: TGTGCCTGGAGTTGGCGGTCGAACACTGAAGCTTTCTTT
v_gene: TRBV30
d_gene: .
j_gene: TRBJ1-1
abundance: few

CDR3aa: CASSLLAGGTGELFF
CDR3nt: TGCGCCAGCAGCTTACTAGCGGGAGGGACCGGGGAGCTGTTTTTT
v_gene: TRBV5-1
d_gene: TRBD2
j_gene: TRBJ2-2
abundance: .

CDR3aa: CATSDTSGSVQDEQYF
CDR3nt: TGTGCCACCAGTGACACTAGCGGGAGTGTTCAGGACGAGCAGTACTTC
v_gene: TRBV24-1
d_gene: TRBD2
j_gene: TRBJ2-7
abundance: .

CDR3aa: CASSLDLTDTQYF
CDR3nt: TGTGCCAGCAGTCTCGACCTTACAGATACGCAGTATTTT
v_gene: TRBV2
d_gene: .
j_gene: TRBJ2-3
abundance: .

CDR3aa: CSVEGGSGRDYNEQFF
CDR3nt: TGCAGCGTTGAAGGGGGTAGCGGGAGGGATTACAATGAGCAGTTCTTC
v_gene: TRBV29-1
d_gene: TRBD2
j_gene: TRBJ2-1
abundance: .

CDR3aa: CASSGSGFPGELFF
CDR3nt: TGTGCCAGCAGTGGATCCGGGTTTCCCGGGGAGCTGTTTTTT
v_gene: TRBV2
d_gene: .
j_gene: TRBJ2-2
abundance: many

CDR3aa: CRSGGPLHF
CDR3nt: TGCCGGAGTGGAGGACCCCTCCACTTT
v_gene: TRBV28
d_gene: .
j_gene: TRBJ1-6
abundance: few

CDR3aa: CASSLMDFYTDTQYF
CDR3nt: TGTGCCAGCAGTTTGATGGACTTCTACACAGATACGCAGTATTTT
v_gene: TRBV28
d_gene: .
j_gene: TRBJ2-3
abundance: few

CDR3aa: CASSPDSPLYGYTF
CDR3nt: TGCGCCAGCAGCCCGGACAGTCCCCTCTATGGCTACACCTTC
v_gene: TRBV5-1
d_gene: .
j_gene: TRBJ1-2
abundance: few

CDR3aa: CSVSGGPGPYNEQFF
CDR3nt: TGCAGCGTTTCAGGGGGGCCAGGACCCTACAATGAGCAGTTCTTC
v_gene: TRBV29-1
d_gene: .
j_gene: TRBJ2-1
abundance: .

CDR3aa: CASSQGALTEAFF
CDR3nt: TGTGCCAGCAGTCAGGGTGCTCTCACTGAAGCTTTCTTT
v_gene: TRBV5-5
d_gene: .
j_gene: TRBJ1-1
abundance: few

CDR3aa: CASSNSRVNQPQHF
CDR3nt: TGTGCCAGCAGCAACTCCCGGGTGAATCAGCCCCAGCATTTT
v_gene: TRBV6-6
d_gene: .
j_gene: TRBJ1-5
abundance: .

CDR3aa: CASSQGYRVGGYTF
CDR3nt: TGTGCCAGCAGCCAAGGCTACAGGGTTGGCGGCTACACCTTC
v_gene: TRBV3-1
d_gene: .
j_gene: TRBJ1-2
abundance: .

CDR3aa: CAISGAEHYGYTF
CDR3nt: TGTGCCATCAGTGGGGCGGAACACTATGGCTACACCTTC
v_gene: TRBV10-3
d_gene: .
j_gene: TRBJ1-2
abundance: .

CDR3aa: CASSRGTLNVLTF
CDR3nt: TGTGCCAGCAGCCGAGGGACTCTCAACGTCCTGACTTTC
v_gene: TRBV28
d_gene: .
j_gene: TRBJ2-6
abundance: .

CDR3aa: CASSAVYNTGELFF
CDR3nt: TGTGCCAGCAGTGCGGTCTACAACACCGGGGAGCTGTTTTTT
v_gene: TRBV12-3/TRBV12-4
d_gene: .
j_gene: TRBJ2-2
abundance: .

CDR3aa: CSASDREGPQHF
CDR3nt: TGCAGTGCTAGTGACAGGGAGGGACCCCAGCATTTT
v_gene: TRBV20-1
d_gene: TRBD1
j_gene: TRBJ1-5
abundance: many

CDR3aa: CATSDPPGQGGESGANVLTF
CDR3nt: TGTGCCACCAGTGACCCGCCGGGACAGGGGGGTGAGTCTGGGGCCAACGTCCTGACTTTC
v_gene: TRBV24-1
d_gene: TRBD1
j_gene: TRBJ2-6
abundance: .

CDR3aa: CASSHPLTTGGTYNEQFF
CDR3nt: TGCGCCAGCAGCCACCCTTTGACGACAGGGGGCACCTACAATGAGCAGTTCTTC
v_gene: TRBV4-1
d_gene: TRBD1
j_gene: TRBJ2-1
abundance: many

CDR3aa: CASSPGVGVEQYF
CDR3nt: TGTGCCAGCAGCCCCGGGGTGGGGGTCGAGCAGTACTTC
v_gene: TRBV13
d_gene: .
j_gene: TRBJ2-7
abundance: .